This T cell receptor beta chain was captured in a study of neurological immune-mediated disorders. CDR3 size: 15 residues. V lost 5 bases to trimming and J lost 0 bases, with 12 bases between them. The germline V gene encodes CDR1 SGHTA and CDR2 FQGNSA. TCRdb itself ran the 5' RACE reads through MiXCR, one entry per CDR3 protein. The sample includes about 74,000 distinct CDR3 sequences, roughly 5.5% of them seen just once. In its sample, this clonotype was seen many times. The gene calls are TRBV7-2 and TRBJ2-3, with a weak D call TRBD2 (6 bases). This TCR derives from a young man with multiple sclerosis. Sequenced sample: PBMCs. CDR3 sequence reads: CASSVLSGSTDTQYF. The CDR3 DNA sequence: TGTGCCAGCAGCGTATTGAGCGGGAGCACAGATACGCAGTATTTT.